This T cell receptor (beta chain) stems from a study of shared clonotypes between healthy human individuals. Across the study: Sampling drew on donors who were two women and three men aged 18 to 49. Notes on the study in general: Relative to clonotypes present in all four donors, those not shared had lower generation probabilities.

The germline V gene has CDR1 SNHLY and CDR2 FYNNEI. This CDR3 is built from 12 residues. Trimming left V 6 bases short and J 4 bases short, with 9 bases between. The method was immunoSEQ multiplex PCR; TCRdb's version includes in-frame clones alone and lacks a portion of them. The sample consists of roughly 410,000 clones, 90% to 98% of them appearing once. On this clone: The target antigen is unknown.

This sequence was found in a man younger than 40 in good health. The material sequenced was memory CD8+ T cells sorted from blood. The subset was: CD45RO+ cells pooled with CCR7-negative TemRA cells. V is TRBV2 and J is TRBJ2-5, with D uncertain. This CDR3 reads CASSDLRETQYF. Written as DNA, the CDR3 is TGTGCCAGCAGCGACCTGAGAGAGACCCAGTACTTC.